This T cell receptor (beta chain) came from a study of CD8+ T cells in alopecia areata. Germline assignment: CDR1 SQVTM and CDR2 ANQGSEA. The CDR3 length is 17 residues. Trimming took 5 bases from V and 1 from J, leaving 20 bases between them. In its sample, this clone was seen a few times. The treatment was: oral pan-JAK inhibitor, 5-10 mg twice daily. Extracted from the samples, RNA was reverse transcribed into cDNA to serve as the sequencing template. Assay used: immunoSEQ multiplex PCR; TCRdb lists only in-frame clones, some missing. The table has roughly 64,000 clones, just over 45% seen once. This sequence joins TRBV29-1 and TRBJ2-2; weak D call: TRBD1 (6 bases). The origin of this receptor is a human donor with alopecia areata. The material was CD8+ T cells sorted from blood, obtained at approximately week 36, from a patient treated with tofacitinib. The CDR3 nucleotides are TGCAGCGTTCACGCTCCTGGCAGGACAGAGAACACCGGGGAGCTGTTTTTT. Translated: CSVHAPGRTENTGELFF.